The 10 T cell receptor beta chains given below trace back to one sample, sequenced in a study of CD8 T cells in ankylosing spondylitis listed by TCRdb under 2017. The method behind the library was 5' RACE. The data were produced on an Illumina HiSeq 2500. The raw public data were reprocessed by TCRdb itself: fastp quality trimming at Q25, MiXCR clonotype calling, in-frame beta chains only. Identical CDR3 protein sequences are pooled into one entry, listed with their most common genes and DNA. The sample records nearly 350,000 distinct CDR3 sequences, roughly 14% of which are singletons. The ten largest clones represent approximately 1% of the sample. The sequencing input was blood, either unsorted or a sorted T cell fraction (not recorded which). These TCRs come from a male donor with ankylosing spondylitis or in good health (not recorded which).

This clonotype was seen a handful of times. This chain connects TRBV12-3 or TRBV12-4 to TRBJ2-2, with D perhaps TRBD1 or TRBD2 (6 bases each). V gave up 3 bases and J gave up 7 bases, with 18 bases separating them. This CDR3 is 16 amino acids long. CDR3 loop: CASSFWGAGSNGELFF. CDR3 nucleotides: TGTGCCAGCAGTTTTTGGGGGGCAGGGTCTAACGGGGAGCTGTTTTTT.

This clonotype occurred a few times. The chain uses TRBV12-3 or TRBV12-4 and TRBJ2-7, with TRBD2 matching over 8 bases. V lost 6 bases and J lost 5; bases outside the gene matches: 9. CDR3 length equals 14 residues. DNA for the CDR3: TGTGCCAGCAGGAGCGGGAGAGATTCCCACGAGCAGTACTTC. This gives the protein CASRSGRDSHEQYF.

This clonotype has a count of ten or more. This chain uses TRBV5-6 with TRBJ1-2; no clear D gene. V gave up 3 bases and J gave up 6 bases, with 15 bases separating them. Per the germline V gene, CDR1 is SGHDT and CDR2 is YYEEEE. This CDR3 has 14 residues. CDR3 amino acids: CASSYKRTWDGYTF. CDR3 bases: TGTGCCAGCAGCTATAAGCGGACGTGGGATGGCTACACCTTC.

The genes are TRBV20-1 and TRBJ1-5; tentative D call: TRBD1 (5 bases). The CDR3 consists of 13 residues. V was trimmed by 5 bases and J by 6 bases, leaving 14 bases between them. Looked up from germline, CDR1 is DFQATT and CDR2 is SNEGSKA (reference sequence). The CDR3 DNA follows: TGCAGTGCTGGGGGGAGGGGCGGTCAGCCCCAGCATTTT. Protein sequence: CSAGGRGGQPQHF.

J is TRBJ2-2 and V is TRBV6-1; D could derive from TRBD1 or TRBD2 (5 bases each). The CDR3 length is 15 residues. V was shortened by 4 bases and J by 2 bases, with 11 bases between the two germline ends. Germline V lookup: CDR1 MNHNS, CDR2 SASEGT. As DNA, the CDR3 is TGTGCCAGCAGTGCCTGGGACGGTAACACCGGGGAGCTGTTTTTT. It is translated as CASSAWDGNTGELFF.

The CDR3 loop reads CASSVVWDRADTEAFF. In DNA form, the CDR3 reads TGTGCCAGCAGCGTCGTCTGGGACAGGGCAGACACTGAAGCTTTCTTT. The rearrangement links TRBV5-6 to TRBJ1-1, with 9 bases aligning to TRBD1. Per germline, CDR1 SGHDT and CDR2 YYEEEE. The J segment lost 3 bases and the V segment lost 4 bases, leaving 10 bases of the junction unmatched. This CDR3 region has 16 residues.

The chain recombines TRBV6-5 with TRBJ1-6; 8 bases line up with TRBD1. Germline V CDR1 and CDR2: MNHEY, SVGAGI. This CDR3 has 15 amino acids. The junction had 4 bases not matched to a gene; V was cut back by 0 bases and J by 9 bases. This CDR3 reads CASSYSARGPSPLHF. The CDR3, as DNA: TGTGCCAGCAGTTACTCGGCCAGGGGGCCTTCACCCCTCCACTTT.

This clonotype was counted between two and nine times. This chain joins TRBV10-3 and TRBJ1-1; 7 bases match TRBD1. The CDR3 totals 16 residues. The germline gives CDR1 ENHRY, CDR2 SYGVKD. The junction had 6 bases not matched to a gene; V was cut back by 2 bases and J by 0 bases. The CDR3, as DNA: TGTGCCATCAGTGAGGGGGGACAGATCATGAACACTGAAGCTTTCTTT. Protein: CAISEGGQIMNTEAFF.

This clonotype has a handful of counts. CDR3 nucleotides: TGTGCATGCAGCTTGAAACAGGGCCTCTCCTACGAGCAGTACTTC. This translates into CACSLKQGLSYEQYF. The J gene is TRBJ2-7, the V gene TRBV5-8; a possible D gene is TRBD1 (6 bases). The CDR3 has 15 residues. Germline CDR1 and CDR2: SGHTS and YDEGEE.

This chain links TRBV14 with TRBJ2-7; 9 positions match TRBD1. This CDR3 has 15 residues. CDR1 SGHDN and CDR2 FVKESK come from the germline V gene. Germline trimming cut 3 bases from V and 2 bases from J; bases unmatched to any gene: 5. The CDR3 is CASSQTGGITYEQYF. The CDR3, as DNA: TGTGCCAGCAGCCAGACAGGGGGGATCACCTACGAGCAGTACTTC.